A single sample gave rise to the 14 T cell receptor beta chains below, sequenced in a study of T cells in Graves' hyperthyroidism and ophthalmopathy. Using RNA transcripts as the source, TCR beta CDR3 regions were amplified. Using the HTBI primer set, a first-round RT-PCR was run on the TCR CDR3. TCRdb re-analysed the multiplex PCR reads in MiXCR, keeping a single row per CDR3 protein. The repertoire holds roughly 650,000 distinct CDR3 sequences, with roughly 16% as singletons. Sequenced sample: blood. All receptors derive from a woman between 40 and 50 years old with Graves' ophthalmopathy.

V and J are TRBV4-2 and TRBJ2-2; the D gene is possibly TRBD2 (7 bases). The CDR3 is 18 amino acids. V lost 2 bases and J lost 6, with 22 bases in between. The germline gives CDR1 LGHNA, CDR2 YNFKEQ. The CDR3: CASSQYVGGLSRAGELFF. The CDR3 coding sequence is TGTGCCAGCAGCCAATATGTGGGGGGGCTGTCCCGTGCCGGGGAGCTGTTTTTT.

This clonotype was detected ten times or more. The J gene is TRBJ1-5, the V gene TRBV3-1; D gene ambiguous. The CDR3 extends over 9 amino acids. CDR1 and CDR2 (germline): LGHDT, YNNKEL (reference sequence). Trimming took 10 bases from V and 7 from J, leaving 5 bases between them. Here the CDR3 reads CAKDQPQHF. Here the CDR3 DNA reads TGTGCCAAAGACCAGCCCCAGCATTTT.

In this sample, this clonotype turned up many times. This chain joins TRBV18 and TRBJ1-1; D is unresolved. With 1 base removed from V and 1 base from J, the gap between germline ends came to 10 bases. The germline V gene has CDR1 KGHSH and CDR2 LQKENI. The CDR3 is made up of 15 amino acids. CDR3 sequence reads: CASSPLPDTNTEAFF. The CDR3 DNA reads TGTGCCAGCTCACCACTTCCAGATACGAACACTGAAGCTTTCTTT. Full variable domain (missing parts from reference TRBV18 and TRBJ1-1): NAGVMQNPRHLVRRRGQEARLRCSPMKGHSHVYWYRQLPEEGLKFMVYLQKENIIDESGMPKERFSAEFPKEGPSILRIQQVVRGDSAAYFCASSPLPDTNTEAFFGQGTRLTVV.

V gene TRBV18 combines with J gene TRBJ1-3; D may be TRBD1 (5 bases). This CDR3 region has 15 residues. The V end was cut by 3 bases, the J end by 1 base, with 10 bases between. Germline-derived CDR1 and CDR2 are KGHSH and LQKENI. The CDR3 region is CASSPLEGSGNTIYF. In DNA, the CDR3 is TGTGCCAGCTCACCCCTCGAGGGGTCTGGAAACACCATATATTTT.

The table lists this clonotype with many counts. The CDR3 region has the DNA TGTGCCAGCAGCCAACTCCCCAACAGGAATTGGGCGGTCTACGAGCAGTACTTC. It encodes CASSQLPNRNWAVYEQYF. The chain couples TRBV11-1 to TRBJ2-7; D is possibly TRBD1 (5 bases). The germline CDR1 and CDR2 sequences are SGHAT and FQDESV (reference sequence). CDR3 size: 18 residues. V was cut by 5 bases and J by 3 bases, with 26 bases left in between.

This clonotype was detected ten times or more. V is TRBV12-3 or TRBV12-4 and J is TRBJ2-3; weak D call: TRBD1 (6 bases). The CDR3 contains 14 residues. The V end lost 3 bases, the J end lost 2 bases, and 9 bases lay between the germline ends. The CDR3 loop reads CASSFVGATDTQYF. CDR3 nucleotides: TGTGCCAGCAGTTTTGTGGGGGCCACAGATACGCAGTATTTT.

V gene TRBV7-9 combines with J gene TRBJ2-2; no clear D. The V gene's germline CDR1 is SEHNR and CDR2 FQNEAQ (reference sequence). This CDR3 contains 16 residues. V gave up 7 bases and J gave up 5 bases, with 20 bases separating them. The chain's CDR3 is CASTPQRSLTTGELFF. The CDR3, as DNA: TGTGCCAGCACCCCCCAGCGTTCTCTTACGACCGGGGAGCTGTTTTTT.

This clonotype was detected ten times or more. The rearrangement joins TRBV28 to TRBJ2-1, with 8 bases identical to TRBD2. Germline V gene lookup returns CDR1 MDHEN and CDR2 SYDVKM. The CDR3 length is 16 residues. J gave up 4 bases and V 6 bases, and 11 bases lay outside the gene matches. CDR3 sequence reads: CASSSSGTRLYNEQFF. The CDR3 DNA is TGTGCCAGCAGCTCATCCGGGACTAGACTTTACAATGAGCAGTTCTTC.

CDR3 loop: CASSARQANSPLHF. The CDR3 region has the DNA TGTGCCAGCAGCGCGCGACAGGCCAATTCACCCCTCCACTTT. The chain is built from TRBV9 and TRBJ1-6, with D possibly TRBD1 on 6 matching bases. This CDR3 contains 14 residues. Germline CDR1 and CDR2: SGDLS and YYNGEE. The ends were cut back, 3 bases at V and 7 bases at J, with 11 bases in the middle.

This clonotype was detected only a few times. This chain uses TRBV5-1 with TRBJ2-3, with 10 bases fitting TRBD2. The CDR3 consists of 16 residues. Trimming took 0 bases from V and 3 from J; bases not matched to a gene: 4. From germline, CDR1 is SGHRS and CDR2 YFSETQ. The CDR3 protein is CASSLATSGVTDTQYF. The CDR3 nucleotides read TGCGCCAGCAGCTTGGCCACTAGCGGGGTGACAGATACGCAGTATTTT.

This clonotype was counted many times. The chain employs TRBV5-1 and TRBJ2-5; 12 nucleotides match TRBD2. The length of the CDR3 is 16 residues. Trimming cost V 2 bases and J 3 bases; bases outside gene matches: 5. Germline V lookup: CDR1 SGHRS, CDR2 YFSETQ. The CDR3 DNA reads TGCGCCAGCAGCTTTTCTAGCGGGAGGGCCGAAGAGACCCAGTACTTC. Translation gives CASSFSSGRAEETQYF.

This clonotype was observed at least ten times. The chain combines TRBV30 with TRBJ2-3, with D unresolved. V was pared by 8 bases and J by 0 bases, with 15 bases between. Per the germline V gene, CDR1 is GTSNPN and CDR2 is SVGIG (reference sequence). The CDR3 loop spans 14 amino acids. This CDR3 reads CARSRQSSTDTQYF. For the CDR3, the DNA is TGTGCCCGCTCTCGGCAGTCTAGCACAGATACGCAGTATTTT.

This chain links TRBV3-1 with TRBJ1-3, with unresolved D. CDR1 is LGHDT and CDR2 is YNNKEL in the germline V gene (reference sequence). The CDR3 consists of 15 residues. Trimming took off 4 bases at V and 4 bases at J, with 14 bases between the two ends. The DNA of the CDR3 is TGTGCCAGCAGCCCCATGGACCGCGAGGGAAACACCATATATTTT. As protein: CASSPMDREGNTIYF.

This sequence joins TRBV19 and TRBJ1-5; D may be TRBD1 (5 bases). Trimming removed 3 bases at V and 3 bases at J, with 6 bases between. The CDR3 contains 13 residues. Germline V gene lookup returns CDR1 LNHDA and CDR2 SQIVND (reference sequence). The CDR3 bases are TGTGCCAGTAGTATCGGACACAATCAGCCCCAGCATTTT. It codes for CASSIGHNQPQHF.